What follows describes a single TCR beta chain. Sequencing was performed with immunoSEQ multiplex PCR; in TCRdb, only in-frame clones are kept and a portion is missing. Of 95,000 to 100,000 clones in the sample, approximately 92% are singletons; the top ten hold about 3.1%. The data derive from a study of T cell changes during pregnancy in multiple sclerosis. CDR1 is WSHSY and CDR2 is SAAADI in the germline V gene. With 6 bases clipped from V and 7 bases from J, the junction kept 3 bases outside the gene matches. CDR3 length equals 14 residues. The chain employs TRBV10-2 and TRBJ1-4; 12 bases line up with TRBD1. The receptor comes from a female donor with multiple sclerosis, enrolled in a pregnancy study. The sample in question was peripheral blood, obtained in the second trimester of pregnancy. CDR3 in amino acids: CASRGDRGREKLFF. CDR3 nucleotides: TGCGCCAGCAGGGGGGACAGGGGGCGTGAAAAACTGTTTTTT.